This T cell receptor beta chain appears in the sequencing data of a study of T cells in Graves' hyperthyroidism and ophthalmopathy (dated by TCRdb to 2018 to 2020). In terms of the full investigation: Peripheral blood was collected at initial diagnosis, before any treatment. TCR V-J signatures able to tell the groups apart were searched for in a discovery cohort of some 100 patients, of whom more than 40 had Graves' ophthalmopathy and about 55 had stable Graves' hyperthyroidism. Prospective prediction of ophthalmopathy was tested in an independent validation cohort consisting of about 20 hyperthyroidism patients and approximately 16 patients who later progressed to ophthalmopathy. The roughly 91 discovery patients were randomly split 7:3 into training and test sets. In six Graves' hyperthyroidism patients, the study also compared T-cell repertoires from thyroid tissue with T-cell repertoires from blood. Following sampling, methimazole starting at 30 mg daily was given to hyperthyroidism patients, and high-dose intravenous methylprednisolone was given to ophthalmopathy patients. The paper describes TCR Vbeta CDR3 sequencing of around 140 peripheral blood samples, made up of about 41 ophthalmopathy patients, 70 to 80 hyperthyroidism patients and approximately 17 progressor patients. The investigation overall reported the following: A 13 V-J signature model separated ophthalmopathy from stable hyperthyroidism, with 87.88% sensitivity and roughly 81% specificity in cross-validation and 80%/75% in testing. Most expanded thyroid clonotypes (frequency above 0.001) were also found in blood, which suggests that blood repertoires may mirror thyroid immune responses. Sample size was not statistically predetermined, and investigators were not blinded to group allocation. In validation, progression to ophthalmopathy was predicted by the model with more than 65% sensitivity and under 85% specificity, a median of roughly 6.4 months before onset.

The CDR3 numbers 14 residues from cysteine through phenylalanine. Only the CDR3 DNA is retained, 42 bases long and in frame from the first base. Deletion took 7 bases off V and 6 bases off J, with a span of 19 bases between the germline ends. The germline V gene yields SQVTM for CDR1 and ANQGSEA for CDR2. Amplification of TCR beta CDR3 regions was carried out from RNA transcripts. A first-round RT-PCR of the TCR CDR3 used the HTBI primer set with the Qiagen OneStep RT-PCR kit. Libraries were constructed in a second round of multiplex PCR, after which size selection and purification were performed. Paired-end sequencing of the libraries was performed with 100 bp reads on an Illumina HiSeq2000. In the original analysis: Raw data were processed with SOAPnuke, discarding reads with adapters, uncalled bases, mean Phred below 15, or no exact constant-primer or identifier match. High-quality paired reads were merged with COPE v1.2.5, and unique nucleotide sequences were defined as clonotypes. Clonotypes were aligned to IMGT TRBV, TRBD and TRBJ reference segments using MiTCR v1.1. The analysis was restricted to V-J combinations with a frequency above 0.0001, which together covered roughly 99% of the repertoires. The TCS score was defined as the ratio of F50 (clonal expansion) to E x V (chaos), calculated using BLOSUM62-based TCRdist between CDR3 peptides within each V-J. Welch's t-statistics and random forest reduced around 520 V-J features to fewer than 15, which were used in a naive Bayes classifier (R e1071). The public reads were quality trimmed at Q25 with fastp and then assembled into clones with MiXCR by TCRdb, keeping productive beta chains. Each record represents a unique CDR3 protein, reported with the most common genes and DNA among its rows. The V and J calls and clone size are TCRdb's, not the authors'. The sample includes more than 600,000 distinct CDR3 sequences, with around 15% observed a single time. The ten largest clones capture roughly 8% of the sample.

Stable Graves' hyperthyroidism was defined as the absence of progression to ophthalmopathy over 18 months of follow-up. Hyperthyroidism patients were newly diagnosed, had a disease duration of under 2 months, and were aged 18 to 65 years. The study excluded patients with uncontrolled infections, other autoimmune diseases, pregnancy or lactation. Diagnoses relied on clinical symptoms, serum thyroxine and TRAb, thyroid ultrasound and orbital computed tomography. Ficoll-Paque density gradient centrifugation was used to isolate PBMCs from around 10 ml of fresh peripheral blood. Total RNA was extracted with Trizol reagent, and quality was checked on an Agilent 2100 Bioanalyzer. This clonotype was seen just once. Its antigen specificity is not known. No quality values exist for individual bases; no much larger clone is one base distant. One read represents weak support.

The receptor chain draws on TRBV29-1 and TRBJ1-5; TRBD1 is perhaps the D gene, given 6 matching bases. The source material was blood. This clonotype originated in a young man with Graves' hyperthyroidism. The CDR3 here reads CSARIQGLGQPQHF. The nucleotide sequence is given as TGCAGCGCCCGAATACAGGGACTGGGTCAGCCCCAGCATTTT.